This passage covers 2 T cell receptor beta chains from one sample sequenced in a study of blood T cell repertoires in COVID-19. Method: immunoSEQ multiplex PCR; TCRdb's copy keeps in-frame clones and lacks some. The sample holds fewer than 200,000 clones; approximately 84% are singletons and the top ten take 9.5% to 15%. The sequenced material came from PBMCs or T cells enriched from blood (not recorded which). These receptor sequences come from a man aged 50 or older who had recovered from COVID-19.

This clone showed up just once. V gene TRBV11-2 combines with J gene TRBJ2-1; weak D call: TRBD2 (5 bases). The CDR3 sequence is 16 residues long. The V end was cut by 5 bases, the J end by 4 bases, with 18 bases between. Germline V lookup: CDR1 SGHAT, CDR2 FQNNGV. CDR3 DNA sequence: TGTGCCAGCAGCGCAGGACTGGGTGGGTATTACAATGAGCAGTTCTTC. This sequence encodes CASSAGLGGYYNEQFF.

V and J are TRBV5-4 and TRBJ2-7, with 8 bases matching TRBD2. The CDR3 covers 15 residues. Germline V gene lookup returns CDR1 SGHNT and CDR2 YYREEE (reference sequence). V shed 4 bases, J shed 6 bases, and the junction held 12 bases outside the gene matches. The CDR3: CASSARPGGDGEQYF. DNA of the CDR3: TGTGCCAGCAGCGCCCGGCCGGGAGGGGATGGCGAGCAGTACTTC.